The 18 T cell receptor beta chains reported below all come from one sample, sequenced in a study of cytomegalovirus exposure and HLA in healthy donors. Clones were sequenced by immunoSEQ multiplex PCR, and TCRdb holds only the in-frame ones, with some missing. Here the sample spans 150,000 or so clones, around 93% being singletons. Sequencing was performed on PBMCs. These TCRs come from a man between 18 and 29 years old in good health and CMV-seropositive.

The V gene is TRBV5-5, the J gene TRBJ2-2; 9 nucleotides match TRBD2. J was trimmed by 4 bases and V by 2 bases; bases with no gene match: 6. The CDR3 length is 16 residues. Germline assignment: CDR1 SGHKS and CDR2 YYEKEE (reference sequence). The CDR3 protein is CASSFGLAGLTGELFF. The CDR3 bases are TGTGCCAGCAGCTTTGGGCTAGCGGGGCTCACCGGGGAGCTGTTTTTT. Filled out from reference TRBV5-5 and TRBJ2-2, the complete variable domain reads DAGVTQSPTHLIKTRGQQVTLRCSPISGHKSVSWYQQVLGQGPQFIFQYYEKEERGRGNFPDRFSARQFPNYSSELNVNALLLGDSALYLCASSFGLAGLTGELFFGEGSRLTVL.

V usage is TRBV5-4 and J usage is TRBJ2-2; TRBD1 matches 9 bases. V lost 4 bases to trimming and J lost 4 bases; unmatched junction nucleotides: 8. Germline-derived CDR1 and CDR2 are SGHNT and YYREEE (reference sequence). The CDR3 is 16 amino acids. The CDR3 coding sequence is TGTGCCAGCAGCCTATCGGACAGGGGAATCACCGGGGAGCTGTTTTTT. This gives the protein CASSLSDRGITGELFF.

This clone is a singleton in its sample. V gene TRBV9 combines with J gene TRBJ1-1; no reliable D call. CDR3 length equals 15 residues. Looked up from germline, CDR1 is SGDLS and CDR2 is YYNGEE. V lost 4 bases, J lost 0 bases, and 13 bases lay in between. The CDR3 protein is CASSSGVLMNTEAFF. CDR3 nucleotides: TGTGCCAGCAGCTCCGGGGTTTTAATGAACACTGAAGCTTTCTTT.

This rearrangement joins TRBV30 to TRBJ2-3; possibly TRBD2 for D (6 bases). V gave up 8 bases and J gave up 0 bases, with 15 bases separating them. CDR1 is GTSNPN and CDR2 is SVGIG in the germline V gene (reference sequence). This CDR3 contains 14 residues. The CDR3 sequence: CAGEEGRSTDTQYF. CDR3 nucleotides: TGTGCCGGCGAGGAGGGTCGTAGCACAGATACGCAGTATTTT.

The count of this clone is one. The genes are TRBV5-1 and TRBJ2-1; 7 bases fit TRBD2. The CDR3 extends over 18 amino acids. Germline CDR1 SGHRS, CDR2 YFSETQ. The trim removed 4 bases at V and 4 bases at J, leaving 17 bases unmatched. The CDR3 sequence is CASSPSSGSPWGYNEQFF. CDR3 DNA: TGCGCCAGCAGCCCTTCTAGCGGATCCCCCTGGGGGTACAATGAGCAGTTCTTC.

The J gene is TRBJ2-1, the V gene TRBV2, with 11 bases aligning to TRBD2. V shed 7 bases, J shed 7 bases, and the junction held 9 bases outside the gene matches. CDR3 length: 15 residues. Germline V lookup: CDR1 SNHLY, CDR2 FYNNEI. The CDR3 sequence: CASTLTSGSGNEQFF. The CDR3, as DNA: TGTGCCAGCACCCTCACTAGCGGGAGTGGAAATGAGCAGTTCTTC.

V is TRBV7-3 and J is TRBJ2-1, with TRBD2 matching 8 bases. Germline CDR1 and CDR2: SGHTA and FQGTGA. V gave up 5 bases and J gave up 4 bases; unmatched junction bases: 19. This CDR3 is 19 amino acids long. The CDR3 here is CASSPYGIGRAYLYNEQFF. CDR3 DNA: TGTGCCAGCAGCCCGTACGGTATCGGGAGGGCCTATTTATACAATGAGCAGTTCTTC.

This clone came up once. The rearrangement uses TRBV5-1 and TRBJ2-3; 13 bases line up with TRBD2. The CDR3 consists of 18 residues. J lost 0 bases, V lost 2 bases, and 6 bases had no gene match. CDR1 is SGHRS and CDR2 is YFSETQ in the germline V gene. CDR3: CASSFTSGRARSTDTQYF. The CDR3, as DNA: TGCGCCAGCAGCTTTACTAGCGGGAGGGCCCGGAGCACAGATACGCAGTATTTT.

This chain uses TRBV7-3 with TRBJ1-1, with D perhaps TRBD1 (5 bases). V lost 5 bases to trimming and J lost 1 base, with 8 bases between them. The CDR3 is 13 residues long. CDR1 and CDR2 (germline): SGHTA, FQGTGA. For the CDR3, the DNA is TGTGCCAGCAGCCTTACAGGGAACACTGAAGCTTTCTTT. Translated, it gives CASSLTGNTEAFF. Looking up the rest from reference TRBV7-3 and TRBJ1-1 gives the full variable domain: GAGVSQTPSNKVTEKGKYVELRCDPISGHTALYWYRQSLGQGPEFLIYFQGTGAADDSGLPNDRFFAVRPEGSVSTLKIQRTERGDSAVYLCASSLTGNTEAFFGQGTRLTVV.

This chain connects TRBV5-4 to TRBJ2-7; 8 nucleotides line up with TRBD1. The CDR3 runs 15 residues. J gave up 2 bases and V 1 base, and 5 bases lay outside the gene matches. Germline V CDR1 and CDR2: SGHNT, YYREEE (reference sequence). The CDR3 DNA follows: TGTGCCAGCAGCTTGTCTTCGGACAGGGCCTACGAGCAGTACTTC. Its translation: CASSLSSDRAYEQYF. Full variable domain (outside the CDR3, taken from reference TRBV5-4 and TRBJ2-7): ETGVTQSPTHLIKTRGQQVTLRCSSQSGHNTVSWYQQALGQGPQFIFQYYREEENGRGNFPPRFSGLQFPNYSSELNVNALELDDSALYLCASSLSSDRAYEQYFGPGTRLTVT.

This clone was seen a single time. The chain joins TRBV5-1 to TRBJ2-7; TRBD2 matches at 13 bases. CDR1 SGHRS and CDR2 YFSETQ come from the germline V gene. The CDR3 extends over 17 amino acids. V lost 2 bases and J lost 5; bases outside the gene matches: 10. CDR3 in DNA: TGCGCCAGCAGCTTCACTAGCGGGAGGGCCAGCAAAGACGAGCAGTACTTC. This gives the protein CASSFTSGRASKDEQYF.

The chain recombines TRBV13 with TRBJ2-6; D perhaps matches TRBD2 (6 bases). CDR1 PRHDT and CDR2 FYEKMQ come from the germline V gene (reference sequence). CDR3 length: 16 amino acids. The V end lost 5 bases, the J end lost 0 bases, and 11 bases lay between the germline ends. As DNA, the CDR3 is TGTGCCAGCAGCCCCGGGACTGGCTCTGGGGCCAACGTCCTGACTTTC. Amino acids: CASSPGTGSGANVLTF.

The V and J genes are TRBV30 and TRBJ2-3; 7 bases line up with TRBD1. Germline assignment: CDR1 GTSNPN and CDR2 SVGIG (reference sequence). The trim removed 5 bases at V and 6 bases at J, leaving 5 bases unmatched. This CDR3 contains 12 residues. Here the CDR3 reads CAWSQGVDTQYF. CDR3 nucleotides: TGTGCCTGGTCGCAGGGGGTCGATACGCAGTATTTT.

The chain employs TRBV30 and TRBJ2-2, with D possibly TRBD2 on 5 matching bases. The CDR3 totals 11 residues. Germline V gene sequence: CDR1 GTSNPN, CDR2 SVGIG (reference sequence). V lost 3 bases, J lost 8 bases, and 7 bases lay in between. The CDR3 protein is CAWSGKGELFF. The CDR3 DNA is TGTGCCTGGAGCGGGAAGGGGGAGCTGTTTTTT.

Only one count was recorded for this clone. The chain uses TRBV6-1 and TRBJ1-1; maybe TRBD1 (6 bases). Trimming left V 10 bases short and J 0 bases short, with 12 bases between. Germline CDR1 and CDR2: MNHNS and SASEGT. CDR3 size: 13 residues. DNA of the CDR3: TGTGCCACCCCGGGACACCTGAACACTGAAGCTTTCTTT. Its translation: CATPGHLNTEAFF.

The V gene is TRBV4-1, the J gene TRBJ2-7, with 8 bases lining up with TRBD1. The ends lost 0 bases at V and 3 bases at J; junction bases unmatched: 1. The CDR3 has 14 amino acids. Per the germline V gene, CDR1 is MGHRA and CDR2 is YSYEKL. In DNA, the CDR3 is TGCGCCAGCAGCCAAGATGACAGGGGCTACGAGCAGTACTTC. Translated, it gives CASSQDDRGYEQYF.

J is TRBJ2-1 and V is TRBV27; D unclear. Trimming cost V 5 bases and J 1 base, with 9 bases left between them. Germline V gene sequence: CDR1 MNHEY, CDR2 SMNVEV (reference sequence). CDR3 length equals 14 residues. Here the CDR3 DNA reads TGTGCCAGCAGTCGAGGTGGTTCCTACAATGAGCAGTTCTTC. Its translation: CASSRGGSYNEQFF.

This clone has only one observation. CDR3 in DNA: TGCGCCAGCAGCTTGGATCTCGGAGGAAGCAATGAGCAGTTCTTC. Amino acid sequence: CASSLDLGGSNEQFF. The chain has TRBV5-1 and TRBJ2-1, with D possibly being TRBD2 (5 bases). The CDR3 loop spans 15 amino acids. The germline gives CDR1 SGHRS, CDR2 YFSETQ. Trimming left V 0 bases short and J 6 bases short, with 13 bases between. The whole variable domain, remainder taken from reference TRBV5-1 and TRBJ2-1, is KAGVTQTPRYLIKTRGQQVTLSCSPISGHRSVSWYQQTPGQGLQFLFEYFSETQRNKGNFPGRFSGRQFSNSRSEMNVSTLELGDSALYLCASSLDLGGSNEQFFGPGTRLTVL.